This passage covers 25 T cell receptor beta chains from one sample sequenced in a study of cytomegalovirus exposure and HLA in healthy donors. The PCR contained 60 Vbeta and 13 Jbeta primers. The method was immunoSEQ multiplex PCR; TCRdb's version includes in-frame clones alone and lacks a portion of them. The data hold some 35,000 clones, with about 70% observed a single time. The sample consisted of PBMCs. These TCRs come from a man under 40 in good health and CMV-seronegative.

The CDR3 loop is CASSLAGSTDTQYF. The DNA for the CDR3 is TGTGCCAGCAGCCTTGCGGGGAGCACAGATACGCAGTATTTT. The J gene is TRBJ2-3, the V gene TRBV7-2, with D tentatively TRBD2 (6 bases). Trimming took 5 bases from V and 0 from J, leaving 9 bases between them. The CDR3 contains 14 residues. From germline, CDR1 is SGHTA and CDR2 FQGNSA.

V is TRBV18 and J is TRBJ1-4; the match to TRBD1 covers 7 bases. Germline-derived CDR1 and CDR2 are KGHSH and LQKENI. The CDR3 contains 16 residues. With V trimmed by 3 bases and J by 8 bases, 12 bases remained unmatched. CDR3 sequence: CASSPAQTGWGEKLFF. DNA of the CDR3: TGTGCCAGCTCACCCGCACAGACAGGGTGGGGAGAAAAACTGTTTTTT.

This clone was detected only once. The chain employs TRBV9 and TRBJ1-5, with D maybe TRBD1 (5 bases). Trimming stripped 4 bases from V and 15 bases from J, with 17 bases between. CDR1 is SGDLS and CDR2 is YYNGEE in the germline V gene. The CDR3 extends over 12 amino acids. The CDR3 region has the DNA TGTGCCAGCAGCCCCCGGCAGGGTCCTCTGCATTTT. Amino acid sequence: CASSPRQGPLHF.

The rearrangement links TRBV11-2 to TRBJ2-1, with a possible D match to TRBD1 (5 bases). Between the trimmed V and J ends, which lost 4 bases and 4 bases, there was a span of 14 bases. The CDR3 is made up of 15 amino acids. Germline V gene data show CDR1 as SGHAT and CDR2 as FQNNGV. This chain's CDR3 is CASSSARALYNEQFF. CDR3 DNA sequence: TGTGCCAGCAGCTCTGCCAGGGCGCTTTACAATGAGCAGTTCTTC. Complete variable domain (other parts from reference TRBV11-2 and TRBJ2-1): EAGVAQSPRYKIIEKRQSVAFWCNPISGHATLYWYQQILGQGPKLLIQFQNNGVVDDSQLPKDRFSAERLKGVDSTLKIQPAKLEDSAVYLCASSSARALYNEQFFGPGTRLTVL.

CDR3 in amino acids: CSVTGPGGRAFF. The CDR3 nucleotides are TGCAGCGTTACCGGCCCCGGAGGAAGAGCTTTCTTT. The V call is TRBV29-1, the J call TRBJ1-1; D unresolved. The ends were cut back, 5 bases at V and 10 bases at J, with 17 bases in the middle. Looked up from germline, CDR1 is SQVTM and CDR2 is ANQGSEA. This CDR3 contains 12 residues.

The V call is TRBV9, the J call TRBJ2-5; D is uncertain. V was shortened by 1 base and J by 1 base, with 17 bases between the two germline ends. This CDR3 region has 17 residues. CDR1 SGDLS and CDR2 YYNGEE come from the germline V gene. CDR3 in amino acids: CASSVLGGSVFQETQYF. CDR3 DNA: TGTGCCAGCAGCGTACTCGGCGGATCGGTCTTCCAAGAGACCCAGTACTTC.

The chain uses TRBV29-1 and TRBJ2-3; D unclear. V lost 6 bases, J lost 6 bases, and 10 bases lay in between. The germline CDR1 and CDR2 sequences are SQVTM and ANQGSEA. The CDR3 consists of 11 residues. The CDR3, as DNA: TGCAGCGTGCGTCTGTTGGATACGCAGTATTTT. This sequence encodes CSVRLLDTQYF.

This rearrangement joins TRBV4-2 to TRBJ1-1, with D perhaps matching TRBD1 (5 bases). This CDR3 comprises 15 residues. V gave up 0 bases and J gave up 1 base, with 9 bases separating them. Looked up from germline, CDR1 is LGHNA and CDR2 is YNFKEQ. CDR3: CASSQEVTANTEAFF. Here the CDR3 DNA reads TGTGCCAGCAGCCAAGAGGTGACAGCGAACACTGAAGCTTTCTTT.

This chain connects TRBV10-2 to TRBJ2-3, with 11 bases identical to TRBD1. The length of the CDR3 is 15 residues. Trimming took 7 bases from V and 3 from J; bases not matched to a gene: 6. The germline V gene has CDR1 WSHSY and CDR2 SAAADI. The CDR3 nucleotides are TGCGCCAGCAAACTCGGACAGGGGGCAACAGATACGCAGTATTTT. It translates to CASKLGQGATDTQYF.

This clone was counted between two and nine times. The rearrangement uses TRBV10-1 and TRBJ2-4; the match to TRBD1 covers 10 bases. V gave up 7 bases and J gave up 8 bases; unmatched junction bases: 8. The germline V gene encodes CDR1 WNHNN and CDR2 SYGVQD (reference sequence). The CDR3 loop spans 14 amino acids. The CDR3 DNA sequence: TGCGCCAGCAAATCGGACAGGGGGTCGTACATTCAGTACTTC. Its translation is CASKSDRGSYIQYF.

V and J are TRBV6-5 and TRBJ2-7, with D perhaps TRBD1 (6 bases). This CDR3 contains 12 residues. The V gene lost 9 bases and the J gene lost 3 bases, with 12 bases spanning the gap. Per germline, CDR1 MNHEY and CDR2 SVGAGI. The CDR3 DNA follows: TGTGCCAGTTCAACAGGGAACTACGAGCAGTACTTC. It is translated as CASSTGNYEQYF.

CDR3 DNA: TGTGCCAGTAGTATCTTACGGGGGGACGGCAATCAGCCCCAGCATTTT. This gives the protein CASSILRGDGNQPQHF. The rearrangement joins TRBV19 to TRBJ1-5; TRBD1 is a possible D gene (5 bases). Germline CDR1 is LNHDA and CDR2 is SQIVND (reference sequence). This CDR3 has 16 amino acids. V lost 3 bases, J lost 2 bases, and 14 bases lay in between.

This chain links TRBV25-1 with TRBJ1-3; D ambiguous. CDR1 is MGHDK and CDR2 is SYGVNS in the germline V gene. This CDR3 is 18 amino acids long. V gave up 8 bases and J gave up 2 bases, with 25 bases separating them. The chain's CDR3 is CASPWQVPPRAAGNTIYF. In DNA, the CDR3 is TGTGCCAGCCCTTGGCAGGTACCCCCCAGAGCGGCTGGAAACACCATATATTTT.

The chain uses TRBV4-2 and TRBJ1-6, with D possibly matching TRBD1 (6 bases). The CDR3 spans 17 residues. Trimming pared 0 bases from V and 0 bases from J, leaving 9 bases between. Germline lookup yields CDR1 LGHNA and CDR2 YNFKEQ. The CDR3 DNA sequence: TGTGCCAGCAGCCAAGACGGACAGAGCTCCTATAATTCACCCCTCCACTTT. It codes for CASSQDGQSSYNSPLHF.

V and J are TRBV6-5 and TRBJ1-4, with D tentatively TRBD1 (5 bases). V lost 2 bases to trimming and J lost 4 bases, with 14 bases between them. CDR1 is MNHEY, CDR2 SVGAGI, per germline. This CDR3 is 16 amino acids long. CDR3 nucleotides: TGTGCCAGCAGTTACGGGCGACAGCCAAGTAATGAAAAACTGTTTTTT. Amino acid sequence: CASSYGRQPSNEKLFF.

This rearrangement joins TRBV28 to TRBJ1-2; tentative D call: TRBD1 (5 bases). The CDR3 runs 14 residues. V lost 2 bases, J lost 4 bases, and 11 bases lay in between. CDR1 is MDHEN, CDR2 SYDVKM, per germline. The CDR3 loop is CASSLVTDSYGYTF. In DNA, the CDR3 is TGTGCCAGCAGTTTAGTCACAGACAGCTATGGCTACACCTTC.

CDR3 protein: CASSSKTGGNTEAFF. In nucleotides, the CDR3 is TGTGCCAGCAGCTCCAAGACAGGGGGAAACACTGAAGCTTTCTTT. This chain uses TRBV5-4 with TRBJ1-1, with 9 bases identical to TRBD1. With 3 bases clipped from V and 2 bases from J, the junction kept 5 bases outside the gene matches. Germline V gene data show CDR1 as SGHNT and CDR2 as YYREEE (reference sequence). The CDR3 spans 15 residues.

The chain is built from TRBV9 and TRBJ1-1, with 8 bases identical to TRBD1. J lost 1 base, V lost 4 bases, and 9 bases had no gene match. The CDR3 spans 16 residues. The germline V gene encodes CDR1 SGDLS and CDR2 YYNGEE. The CDR3 DNA reads as TGTGCCAGCAGCCAACTCCCGACAGGGGAGAACACTGAAGCTTTCTTT. Its translation: CASSQLPTGENTEAFF.

The chain combines TRBV20-1 with TRBJ2-1; 7 positions match TRBD2. CDR3 length: 11 residues. The germline V gene encodes CDR1 DFQATT and CDR2 SNEGSKA (reference sequence). After removal of 5 bases from V and 9 bases from J, the junction contained 4 bases not matched to a gene. For the CDR3, the DNA is TGCAGTGCTCGAGGGAGGGTTGAGCAGTTCTTC. It specifies CSARGRVEQFF.

This clone was seen many times. The chain couples TRBV14 to TRBJ1-2, with a weak D call TRBD1 (6 bases). V was clipped by 1 base and J by 4 bases, with 13 bases between them. This CDR3 is built from 15 residues. CDR1 and CDR2 from the germline V gene are SGHDN and FVKESK. Written as DNA, the CDR3 is TGTGCCAGCAGCCAAGTTCAGGGGTGGGCCTATGGCTACACCTTC. As protein: CASSQVQGWAYGYTF.

This clone showed up just a few times. The genes are TRBV19 and TRBJ2-7; 9 bases fit TRBD2. Per the germline V gene, CDR1 is LNHDA and CDR2 is SQIVND (reference sequence). The CDR3 is made up of 13 amino acids. Losses at the gene ends were 5 bases for V and 3 bases for J; bases not matched to a gene: 2. CDR3 in DNA: TGTGCCAGTAGTCCGACTAGCGGCTACGAGCAGTACTTC. Translated: CASSPTSGYEQYF.

This clone was seen a few times. The chain uses TRBV7-2 and TRBJ2-7; TRBD1 matches 7 bases. Trimming at V came to 5 bases and at J to 4 bases, leaving 17 bases not matched to a gene. From germline, CDR1 is SGHTA and CDR2 FQGNSA. The CDR3 runs 17 residues. Here the CDR3 DNA reads TGTGCCAGCAGCGCCCCCTACGGCGACAGGGTAACGTACGAGCAGTACTTC. It is translated as CASSAPYGDRVTYEQYF.

This clone appeared once. The chain couples TRBV10-1 to TRBJ2-1, with 11 bases aligning to TRBD1. The germline gives CDR1 WNHNN, CDR2 SYGVQD (reference sequence). The CDR3 consists of 14 residues. J lost 10 bases, V lost 6 bases, and 8 bases had no gene match. The CDR3 spells CASREDRGQEEQFF. CDR3 in DNA: TGCGCCAGCAGAGAGGACAGGGGGCAGGAGGAGCAGTTCTTC.

The chain uses TRBV10-3 and TRBJ2-7; D is possibly TRBD2 (5 bases). The CDR3 runs 13 residues. The germline CDR1 and CDR2 sequences are ENHRY and SYGVKD. The V gene lost 0 bases and the J gene lost 4 bases, with 7 bases spanning the gap. Written as DNA, the CDR3 is TGTGCCATCAGTGAGTCGGGAGTTTACGAGCAGTACTTC. Translating it yields CAISESGVYEQYF.

The chain links TRBV7-6 to TRBJ2-2; D gene unclear. CDR1 SGHVS and CDR2 FNYEAQ come from the germline V gene. Trimming shortened V by 4 bases and J by 1 base, and 7 bases separated the two germline ends. The CDR3 is made up of 14 amino acids. The CDR3 loop is CASSSTVNTGELFF. The CDR3 coding sequence is TGTGCCAGCAGCTCCACAGTGAACACCGGGGAGCTGTTTTTT. The complete variable domain, with remaining parts taken from reference TRBV7-6 and TRBJ2-2, reads GAGVSQSPRYKVTKRGQDVALRCDPISGHVSLYWYRQALGQGPEFLTYFNYEAQQDKSGLPNDRFSAERPEGSISTLTIQRTEQRDSAMYRCASSSTVNTGELFFGEGSRLTVL.